These T cell receptor beta chains were read from a single sample in a study of blood T cells in healthy people across ages. TCRdb re-derived calls from the 5' RACE reads in MiXCR, one entry per CDR3 protein. The repertoire includes around 970,000 distinct CDR3 sequences, 51% of them detected once, and about a fifth sits in the top ten. Sequenced: blood. These TCRs come from a woman in her sixties in good health. CDR3s include the opening cysteine and the closing phenylalanine or tryptophan. The D gene is left open where the match is weak. Only part of the rows carry a size: once, few, many, or a class if the clone is expanded.

>TRBD1|few|TRBJ1-2|TRBV25-1
CASSLNWGTVNYGYTF
TGTGCCAGCAGTTTGAACTGGGGGACAGTTAACTATGGCTACACCTTC
>-|-|TRBJ2-3|TRBV25-1
CARITGMGAGLSTDTQYF
TGTGCCAGGATAACAGGGATGGGAGCGGGCCTAAGCACAGATACGCAGTATTTT
>TRBD1|-|TRBJ1-6|TRBV20-1
CSAKLDRGHSPLHF
TGCAGTGCTAAGCTGGACAGGGGACATTCACCCCTCCACTTT
>TRBD1|-|TRBJ1-4|TRBV5-5
CASSSTGTGGEKLFF
TGTGCCAGCAGCTCTACCGGGACAGGTGGTGAAAAACTGTTTTTT
>TRBD1|few|TRBJ2-6|TRBV6-2/TRBV6-3
CASSYRTGSGANVLTF
TGTGCCAGCAGTTACCGGACAGGGTCGGGGGCCAACGTCCTGACTTTC
>TRBD2|-|TRBJ2-1|TRBV28
CASRGGLAINEQFF
TGTGCCAGCCGGGGGGGACTAGCAATAAATGAGCAGTTCTTC
>-|-|TRBJ2-5|TRBV12-3/TRBV12-4
CASSLDPGSGTQYF
TGTGCCAGCAGCTTAGATCCGGGCTCGGGGACCCAGTACTTC
>-|-|TRBJ2-5|TRBV4-1
CASSQDLVRETQYF
TGCGCCAGCAGCCAAGATTTAGTACGGGAGACCCAGTACTTC
>-|few|TRBJ2-1|TRBV18
CASSPEKGWGNEQFF
TGTGCCAGCTCACCCGAGAAGGGGTGGGGGAATGAGCAGTTCTTC
>TRBD1|-|TRBJ2-1|TRBV5-1
CASMTQGAYNEQFF
TGCGCCAGCATGACCCAGGGGGCTTACAATGAGCAGTTCTTC
>-|few|TRBJ2-5|TRBV20-1
CSAPHWYQETQYF
TGCAGTGCTCCCCACTGGTACCAAGAGACCCAGTACTTC
>TRBD1|-|TRBJ1-2|TRBV2
CATGGNSGYTF
TGTGCCACAGGGGGCAATTCTGGCTACACCTTC
>TRBD1|-|TRBJ1-2|TRBV12-3/TRBV12-4
CASSFGTEPYGYTF
TGTGCCAGCAGTTTCGGGACAGAGCCCTATGGCTACACCTTC
>TRBD2|-|TRBJ2-4|TRBV6-2/TRBV6-3
CASSTTSGLPQVAKNIQYF
TGTGCCAGCAGCACCACTAGCGGGTTACCCCAGGTGGCCAAAAACATTCAGTACTTC
>TRBD2|-|TRBJ2-1|TRBV5-1
CASSLETGGSREQFF
TGCGCCAGCAGCTTGGAAACTGGCGGGAGTCGGGAGCAGTTCTTC
>TRBD2|few|TRBJ2-7|TRBV20-1
CSARDSGGGDYEQYF
TGCAGTGCTAGGGATAGCGGGGGTGGGGACTACGAGCAGTACTTC
>-|few|TRBJ2-4|TRBV4-1
CASSQYPPVLAKNIQYF
TGCGCCAGCAGCCAGTACCCTCCGGTCCTAGCCAAAAACATTCAGTACTTC
>-|-|TRBJ2-1|TRBV3-1
CASSQGSPTEQFF
TGTGCCAGCAGCCAAGGAAGCCCCACTGAGCAGTTCTTC
>TRBD1|-|TRBJ1-5|TRBV20-1
CSARTGPDRGQNQPQHF
TGCAGTGCTAGAACAGGCCCCGACAGGGGGCAGAATCAGCCCCAGCATTTT
>-|-|TRBJ1-5|TRBV7-2
CASSLHNQPQHF
TGTGCCAGCAGCTTGCATAATCAGCCCCAGCATTTT
>-|-|TRBJ2-7|TRBV28
CASSWETTLTRDILSYEQYF
TGTGCCAGCAGTTGGGAAACTACACTCACCAGGGACATCCTGTCCTACGAGCAGTACTTC
>TRBD2|-|TRBJ2-2|TRBV7-2
CASSLFGRSGRTGELFF
TGTGCCAGCAGCCTTTTTGGGAGGAGCGGGAGAACCGGGGAGCTGTTTTTT
>TRBD1|-|TRBJ2-7|TRBV19
CARWTGQSAESYEQYF
TGTGCCAGATGGACGGGACAGTCCGCTGAATCCTACGAGCAGTACTTC
>-|-|TRBJ2-7|TRBV27
CASSLLAIEQYF
TGTGCCAGCAGTTTATTGGCCATCGAGCAGTACTTC
>TRBD2|-|TRBJ2-1|TRBV12-3/TRBV12-4
CASNQLAGGNNEQFF
TGTGCCAGCAACCAACTAGCGGGAGGTAACAATGAGCAGTTCTTC
>-|many|TRBJ2-6|TRBV11-2
CASGQTNSGANVLTF
TGTGCCAGCGGACAAACGAACTCTGGGGCCAACGTCCTGACTTTC
>TRBD1|-|TRBJ1-2|TRBV10-3
CAISPGQGADGYTF
TGTGCCATCAGCCCGGGACAGGGGGCGGATGGCTACACCTTC
>-|-|TRBJ1-2|TRBV7-2
CASSAAPGYGYTF
TGTGCCAGCAGCGCAGCGCCAGGGTATGGCTACACCTTC
>-|-|TRBJ2-1|TRBV29-1
CSAAPSTAYNEQFF
TGCAGCGCTGCCCCGAGCACAGCATACAATGAGCAGTTCTTC
>TRBD1|many|TRBJ2-3|TRBV20-1
CSAPLSSTGITDTQYF
TGCAGTGCTCCCTTATCCTCGACAGGGATCACAGATACGCAGTATTTT
>-|few|TRBJ2-7|TRBV4-3
CASSQVDGSNSYEQYF
TGCGCCAGCAGCCAAGTGGATGGGAGTAATTCCTACGAGCAGTACTTC
>-|-|TRBJ2-1|TRBV7-9
CASSFWIHSGYNEQFF
TGTGCCAGCAGCTTCTGGATACACTCAGGCTACAATGAGCAGTTCTTC
>-|-|TRBJ1-5|TRBV2
CASSELEGYQPQHF
TGTGCCAGCAGTGAATTAGAGGGGTATCAGCCCCAGCATTTT
>-|few|TRBJ2-5|TRBV7-8
CASSIRQGRVETQYF
TGTGCCAGCAGCATAAGACAGGGGAGGGTGGAGACCCAGTACTTC
>-|-|TRBJ2-3|TRBV10-3
CAISGRADTQYF
TGTGCCATCAGCGGGAGAGCAGATACGCAGTATTTT
>TRBD2|-|TRBJ2-7|TRBV7-7
CASSLRSGGSGPGNEQYF
TGTGCCAGCAGCTTAAGGTCCGGGGGGAGCGGACCAGGGAATGAGCAGTACTTC
>-|few|TRBJ2-1|TRBV6-5
CASSYSPGPYNEQFF
TGTGCCAGCAGTTACTCCCCGGGACCTTACAATGAGCAGTTCTTC
>-|few|TRBJ2-1|TRBV7-9
CASSLFGGAYNEQFF
TGTGCCAGCAGCCTCTTTGGGGGCGCCTACAATGAGCAGTTCTTC
>TRBD1|-|TRBJ2-7|TRBV29-1
CSVGAGQGAYEQYF
TGCAGCGTTGGGGCGGGACAGGGGGCCTACGAGCAGTACTTC
>TRBD1|-|TRBJ2-4|TRBV12-3/TRBV12-4
CASSSDRGYWENIQYF
TGTGCCAGCAGTTCCGACAGGGGATATTGGGAAAACATTCAGTACTTC
>-|few|TRBJ2-3|TRBV5-1
CASSRSVTDTQYF
TGCGCCAGCAGCCGTAGCGTCACAGATACGCAGTATTTT
>-|few|TRBJ2-7|TRBV3-1
CASSPRGPRGEQYF
TGTGCCAGCAGCCCCCGGGGGCCTAGAGGCGAGCAGTACTTC
>-|-|TRBJ1-4|TRBV4-1
CASSPHPGTNEKLFF
TGCGCCAGCAGCCCCCACCCCGGTACTAATGAAAAACTGTTTTTT
>-|few|TRBJ2-4|TRBV4-3
CASSSGRAFGPKNIQYF
TGCGCCAGCAGCTCCGGGAGAGCGTTTGGGCCCAAAAACATTCAGTACTTC
>-|few|TRBJ1-1|TRBV12-3/TRBV12-4
CASSSGRSNTEAFF
TGTGCCAGCAGTTCGGGCAGGTCGAACACTGAAGCTTTCTTT
>TRBD2|-|TRBJ2-7|TRBV24-1
CATRRELNKQYF
TGTGCCACCAGGCGGGAGTTAAATAAGCAGTACTTC
>TRBD1|-|TRBJ2-5|TRBV4-1
CASSQNQGAGNNEQYF
TGCGCCAGCAGCCAAAACCAGGGGGCCGGCAACAATGAGCAGTACTTC
>TRBD1|few|TRBJ2-7|TRBV12-3/TRBV12-4
CASSPTGQGYEQYF
TGTGCCAGCAGTCCGACGGGACAGGGCTACGAGCAGTACTTC
>-|-|TRBJ1-1|TRBV12-3/TRBV12-4
CASSPPSGDMNTEAFF
TGTGCCAGCAGTCCCCCCTCCGGGGACATGAACACTGAAGCTTTCTTT
>-|-|TRBJ1-3|TRBV29-1
CSVDPGRDGNTIYF
TGCAGCGTTGACCCTGGACGGGATGGAAACACCATATATTTT
>TRBD1|-|TRBJ2-7|TRBV12-3/TRBV12-4
CASSGTGSTYEQYF
TGTGCCAGCAGTGGGACAGGTTCCACCTACGAGCAGTACTTC
>TRBD1|once|TRBJ1-2|TRBV20-1
CSARVVGQGAYGYTF
TGCAGTGCTAGAGTTGTCGGACAGGGGGCCTATGGCTACACCTTC
>-|-|TRBJ2-3|TRBV27
CASRSNRGTDTQYF
TGTGCCAGCAGGTCTAACAGGGGCACAGATACGCAGTATTTT
>TRBD2|-|TRBJ2-1|TRBV10-3
CAIKNRLAGGRLGDEQFF
TGTGCCATTAAAAACCGGCTAGCGGGAGGCCGTCTTGGTGATGAGCAGTTCTTC